The next 24 T cell receptor beta chains were all read from a single sample in a study of control samples from healthy donors and cancer patients. The repertoire was sequenced with immunoSEQ multiplex PCR; TCRdb's copy has only in-frame clones and lacks some. Here the sample spans approximately 68,000 clones, approximately 86% being singletons. The sequencing input was blood. These receptors all stem from a man aged 55-75 years in good health.

This clone was picked up a small number of times. The chain carries TRBV7-2 and TRBJ1-3; D remains ambiguous. The V end lost 5 bases, the J end lost 2 bases, and 10 bases lay between the germline ends. This CDR3 comprises 14 residues. The germline gives CDR1 SGHTA, CDR2 FQGNSA. CDR3 nucleotide sequence: TGTGCCAGCAGCAAACAAGGTCCTGGAAACACCATATATTTT. Encoded protein: CASSKQGPGNTIYF.

The genes are TRBV29-1 and TRBJ2-7; 12 bases are a match to TRBD2. The germline V gene encodes CDR1 SQVTM and CDR2 ANQGSEA. The ends lost 7 bases at V and 9 bases at J; junction bases unmatched: 10. The CDR3 loop spans 13 amino acids. The CDR3 DNA follows: TGCAGCGCCCGACTAGCGGGAGTGAATGTGCAGTACTTC. Translating it yields CSARLAGVNVQYF.

This chain joins TRBV19 and TRBJ1-5, with 8 bases fitting TRBD1. The CDR3 has 15 residues. CDR1 and CDR2 (germline): LNHDA, SQIVND (reference sequence). V lost 7 bases, J lost 1 base, and 6 bases stayed unmatched. The CDR3 spells CASTHAGGSNQPQHF. Written as DNA, the CDR3 is TGTGCCAGTACCCATGCAGGGGGCAGCAATCAGCCCCAGCATTTT.

This clone was recorded a few times. The chain is built from TRBV7-9 and TRBJ1-4; D is undetermined. The V end lost 1 base, the J end lost 8 bases, and 8 bases lay between the germline ends. The CDR3 runs 13 residues. Per germline, CDR1 SEHNR and CDR2 FQNEAQ (reference sequence). The CDR3 DNA is TGTGCCAGCAGCTTAGGGGGTAGGGAAAAACTGTTTTTT. This codes for CASSLGGREKLFF.

The chain recombines TRBV6-2 or TRBV6-3 with TRBJ2-1, with 7 nucleotides matching TRBD2. Germline lookup yields CDR1 MNHEY and CDR2 SVGEGT. After removal of 2 bases from V and 7 bases from J, the junction contained 8 bases not matched to a gene. The CDR3 is 15 residues long. The DNA of the CDR3 is TGTGCCAGCAGTTACCATCAGGGAGGGACGAATGAGCAGTTCTTC. Protein: CASSYHQGGTNEQFF.

Only one count was recorded for this clone. J is TRBJ2-1 and V is TRBV5-5, with 13 bases lining up with TRBD2. The CDR3 sequence is 14 residues long. CDR1 is SGHKS, CDR2 YYEKEE, per germline (reference sequence). J gave up 10 bases and V 5 bases, and 6 bases lay outside the gene matches. The CDR3 loop is CASRMGLAGFEQFF. The CDR3 coding sequence is TGTGCCAGCAGGATGGGACTAGCGGGATTCGAGCAGTTCTTC.

The rearrangement links TRBV28 to TRBJ2-7; D unresolved. Germline CDR1 MDHEN, CDR2 SYDVKM. The CDR3 contains 13 residues. V shed 3 bases and J shed 6 bases, with 12 bases lying between them. The CDR3 sequence: CASSLKAVGEQYF. CDR3 DNA sequence: TGTGCCAGCAGTTTGAAGGCGGTAGGCGAGCAGTACTTC.

This clone appeared a few times. The V call is TRBV9, the J call TRBJ2-1; possible D gene TRBD2, 7 bases. Germline V gives CDR1 SGDLS, CDR2 YYNGEE. CDR3 size: 14 residues. The ends were cut back, 0 bases at V and 7 bases at J, with 11 bases in the middle. The CDR3 bases are TGTGCCAGCAGCGTAGGAGGGAGGGGGAATGAGCAGTTCTTC. As protein: CASSVGGRGNEQFF.

This clone was recorded once. The chain employs TRBV7-9 and TRBJ2-7; no reliable D call. Looked up from germline, CDR1 is SEHNR and CDR2 is FQNEAQ (reference sequence). The V gene lost 1 base and the J gene lost 3 bases, with 13 bases spanning the gap. This CDR3 contains 15 residues. CDR3 region: CASSLVEDGNYEQYF. The CDR3 DNA sequence: TGTGCCAGCAGCTTAGTCGAAGACGGAAACTACGAGCAGTACTTC.

Only a few counts were recorded for this clone. The chain has TRBV4-2 and TRBJ1-1; D is unclear. The V gene's germline CDR1 is LGHNA and CDR2 YNFKEQ. This CDR3 is built from 16 residues. The V end lost 1 base, the J end lost 1 base, and 13 bases lay between the germline ends. CDR3 DNA: TGTGCCAGCAGCCAAGGCAGTTCTGGGGAGAACACTGAAGCTTTCTTT. Translated: CASSQGSSGENTEAFF.

This clone was seen more than once but under ten times. The rearrangement joins TRBV21-1 to TRBJ2-5. TRBV21-1 is a pseudogene segment. The CDR3 is 14 residues long. As DNA, the CDR3 is TGTGCCAGCAGCAAAGGGATCGCCCAAGAGACCCAGTACTTC. Translating it yields CASSKGIAQETQYF.

The chain uses TRBV27 and TRBJ2-2, with 7 bases matching TRBD1. J lost 2 bases, V lost 7 bases, and 4 bases had no gene match. Germline loops: CDR1 MNHEY, CDR2 SMNVEV (reference sequence). The CDR3 loop spans 14 amino acids. The CDR3 DNA sequence: TGTGCCAGCAAGCGGACAGGAAACACCGGGGAGCTGTTTTTT. Protein: CASKRTGNTGELFF.

V gene TRBV4-2 combines with J gene TRBJ2-1; D is possibly TRBD1 or TRBD2 (5 bases each). Germline V lookup: CDR1 LGHNA, CDR2 YNFKEQ. V lost 0 bases and J lost 8, with 17 bases in between. This CDR3 is built from 16 residues. The CDR3 coding sequence is TGTGCCAGCAGCCAAGATCTAGGGACCTGGGGATATGAGCAGTTCTTC. Its protein is CASSQDLGTWGYEQFF.

The chain links TRBV2 to TRBJ1-4, with 10 bases fitting TRBD1. This CDR3 spans 12 amino acids. Per the germline V gene, CDR1 is SNHLY and CDR2 is FYNNEI. With V trimmed by 7 bases and J by 11 bases, 4 bases remained unmatched. CDR3 residues: CASNGQGGKLFF. The CDR3 DNA reads as TGTGCCAGCAACGGACAGGGGGGGAAACTGTTTTTT. Together with reference TRBV2 and TRBJ1-4, the CDR3 gives the full variable domain: EPEVTQTPSHQVTQMGQEVILRCVPISNHLYFYWYRQILGQKVEFLVSFYNNEISEKSEIFDDQFSVERPDGSNFTLKIRSTKLEDSAMYFCASNGQGGKLFFGSGTQLSVL.

The chain carries TRBV28 and TRBJ1-2; no definite D call. Germline V lookup: CDR1 MDHEN, CDR2 SYDVKM. The CDR3 spans 11 residues. The ends were cut back, 8 bases at V and 7 bases at J, with 11 bases in the middle. CDR3 nucleotides: TGTGCCAGCCGACCTGAGAGTGGCTACACCTTC. It is translated as CASRPESGYTF.

As regards this clone: Sequence at one end of the junction differs from germline and may be a read error. This chain joins TRBV13 and TRBJ1-6; unclear D gene. Germline CDR1 PRHDT, CDR2 FYEKMQ (reference sequence). The CDR3 runs 14 residues. The CDR3, as DNA: TGTGCCAGCAGCCTAGGGCGTGTTGGCTCACCCCTCCACTTT. It encodes CASSLGRVGSPLHF.

The chain carries TRBV6-5 and TRBJ1-5; 7 bases are a match to TRBD1. The CDR3 is 15 amino acids. Unmatched junction bases numbered 5, after V lost 5 bases and J lost 1 base. Per the germline V gene, CDR1 is MNHEY and CDR2 is SVGAGI. The CDR3 spells CASSLQGGSNQPQHF. CDR3 coding DNA: TGTGCCAGCAGTCTCCAGGGGGGGAGCAATCAGCCCCAGCATTTT.

CDR3 loop: CASSLVGGEQFF. CDR3 DNA: TGTGCCAGCAGCTTGGTGGGGGGTGAGCAGTTCTTC. The chain carries TRBV5-4 and TRBJ2-1, with a weak D call TRBD2 (6 bases). Trimming took 0 bases from V and 9 from J, leaving 7 bases between them. Germline lookup yields CDR1 SGHNT and CDR2 YYREEE (reference sequence). This CDR3 has 12 residues. Variable domain in full (rest from reference TRBV5-4 and TRBJ2-1): ETGVTQSPTHLIKTRGQQVTLRCSSQSGHNTVSWYQQALGQGPQFIFQYYREEENGRGNFPPRFSGLQFPNYSSELNVNALELDDSALYLCASSLVGGEQFFGPGTRLTVL.

The V call is TRBV29-1, the J call TRBJ1-1; D ambiguous. There are 13 residues in the CDR3. Per the germline V gene, CDR1 is SQVTM and CDR2 is ANQGSEA. Trimming shortened V by 5 bases and J by 3 bases, and 13 bases separated the two germline ends. The CDR3 region is CSVYVPNDTEAFF. DNA for the CDR3: TGCAGCGTTTATGTCCCCAACGACACTGAAGCTTTCTTT.

The chain links TRBV15 to TRBJ2-1; 11 bases line up with TRBD2. Germline V gene sequence: CDR1 LNHNV, CDR2 YYDKDF (reference sequence). The CDR3 spans 18 residues. The V segment lost 0 bases and the J segment 8 bases; nucleotides outside the gene matches: 12. CDR3 bases: TGTGCCACCAGCAGAGATCTTTCTAGCGGGAGGATTTTGGATGAGCAGTTCTTC. Amino acids: CATSRDLSSGRILDEQFF.

Remarks on this clone: This same CDR3 is encoded by further DNA sequences in the sample. The V gene is TRBV9, the J gene TRBJ2-2; a possible D gene is TRBD2 (6 bases). Germline V lookup: CDR1 SGDLS, CDR2 YYNGEE. The CDR3 is 16 amino acids. V lost 2 bases and J lost 1, with 12 bases in between. The CDR3 coding sequence is TGTGCCAGCAGCGTGGGTCTAGCGTTGAACACCGGGGAGCTGTTTTTT. Amino acids: CASSVGLALNTGELFF.

This clone turned up a few times. This chain uses TRBV4-1 with TRBJ1-5, with D perhaps matching TRBD1 (6 bases). The CDR3 sequence is 17 residues long. CDR1 is MGHRA, CDR2 YSYEKL, per germline. V lost 0 bases and J lost 2, with 14 bases in between. CDR3 protein: CASSQDVSRGGNQPQHF. In DNA form, the CDR3 reads TGCGCCAGCAGCCAAGACGTCAGCAGGGGAGGCAATCAGCCCCAGCATTTT.

This rearrangement joins TRBV24-1 to TRBJ2-5; D gene unclear. V lost 8 bases, J lost 3 bases, and 9 bases lay in between. This CDR3 has 12 amino acids. Per the germline V gene, CDR1 is KGHDR and CDR2 is SFDVKD. The CDR3 region is CATTPKKETQYF. The DNA for the CDR3 is TGTGCCACCACTCCTAAGAAAGAGACCCAGTACTTC.

The J gene is TRBJ1-4, the V gene TRBV4-3; D is possibly TRBD1 (5 bases). Germline CDR1 is LGHNA and CDR2 is YSLEER. The CDR3 totals 15 residues. With 0 bases removed from V and 8 bases from J, the gap between germline ends came to 13 bases. The CDR3 region is CASSQDSGTREKLFF. CDR3 DNA: TGCGCCAGCAGCCAAGACTCCGGGACTCGCGAAAAACTGTTTTTT.